This T cell receptor beta chain is drawn from a study of blood T cell repertoires in COVID-19. Background on the study: COVID-19 samples, acute and convalescent, were from the United States, Italy and Spain. PBMCs, B-cell-depleted T cells, or T cells were the source of the cDNA or gDNA that made up the material.

This CDR3 region has 15 residues. Germline V CDR1 and CDR2: SGHRS, YFSETQ. Trimming took 2 bases from V and 7 from J; bases not matched to a gene: 9. Measured with immunoSEQ multiplex PCR; TCRdb has only the in-frame clones, and not every one. The sample lists 55,000 to 75,000 clones; under 90% were seen once. The sample comprised peripheral blood. The origin of this receptor is a man in his fifties or sixties with active COVID-19. This chain links TRBV5-1 with TRBJ2-7; 10 positions agree with TRBD1. CDR3 region: CASSFGTGVGWEQYF. The CDR3 nucleotides are TGCGCCAGCAGCTTTGGGACAGGGGTAGGGTGGGAGCAGTACTTC.